This T cell receptor beta chain was documented in a study of T cells in localized non-small cell lung cancer (dated by TCRdb to the early 2020s). A note on the overall study: The study examined T cell repertoires in hundreds of patients with early-stage NSCLC and compared tumors with uninvolved tumor-adjacent lungs. The cohort was made up of around 220 treatment-naive NSCLC patients whose localized lung tumors had been resected. Of the NSCLC patients, 129 were male and some 97 were female, and the mean age was around 66 years.

Points the paper makes about the study in general: Longer overall survival was associated with higher T cell density in blood, whereas shorter survival was associated with higher clonality in adjacent lung. Multi-region tumor sequencing was not performed, so intratumor heterogeneity could not be excluded. Of the top 100 tumor clones, a median of approximately 60 were detected in paired uninvolved adjacent lung; about 28 were also among that lung's top 100. Because the study design was exploratory, TCR variables were selected using unadjusted p-values without false-discovery rate correction. Uninvolved tumor-adjacent lung showed the highest T cell clonality, higher than tumor, which suggests more focused antigenic responses in the uninvolved tumor-adjacent lung.

Regarding this clone: The antigen this receptor binds is unknown. No per-base quality is available; no much larger clone lies one base away.

CDR3 length: 12 amino acids, cysteine to phenylalanine. This entry keeps only the CDR3 DNA: 36 bases, framed from base 1. From the germline V gene, CDR1 is SGHVS and CDR2 is FQNEAQ. The V and J ends are trimmed by 5 bases and 3 bases, leaving 8 bases between them. The immunoSEQ Assay was used to sequence TCR beta CDR3 regions from DNA. In the authors' own workflow: T cell density was computed as TCR beta template counts normalized to usable DNA estimated by amplifying housekeeping genes. Richness was estimated using the preseqR package, with extrapolation to 400,000 templates for PBMC samples and to 120,000 templates for tissue samples. Clonality was taken to be one minus Pielou's evenness. To identify tissue-enriched TCRs, differential abundance testing was run on productive amino-acid clonotypes with a minimum total count of 5 and an alpha of 0.1. The Jaccard Index and the Morisita Overlap Index were used to measure repertoire overlap between compartments. TCR beta CDR3s were clustered by GLIPH together with public tetramer-defined viral CDR3s, and at least three viral sequences plus V-gene enrichment were required for viral motifs. TCRdb's version of the immuneACCESS table is confined to in-frame rearrangements and falls short of the full clone set. An unresolved V gene accounts for under half of the shortfall where checked; the remainder is of unknown origin. D and trimming come from the DNA, and the V and J calls and clone size come from that table. Counted in this sample were tens of thousands of clones; 75% to 85% of them appeared once. Together, the top ten hold more than 9% of the sample.

At diagnosis, peripheral blood, uninvolved tumor-adjacent lung and tumor were collected and stored as a combination of fresh-frozen and FFPE material. Blood samples were analyzed as peripheral blood mononuclear cells for TCR repertoire profiling. The receptor was derived from a female donor aged 60 or older with stage I lung adenocarcinoma. The chain is encoded by TRBV7-8 joined to TRBJ2-7, with a weak D call of TRBD2 (6 bases match). Sequencing used peripheral blood, obtained before any cancer treatment. The CDR3 corresponds to CASSPGDYEQYF. The sequenced DNA: TGTGCCAGCAGCCCGGGGGACTACGAGCAGTACTTC.